This TCR beta chain was observed in a study of OX40 agonist ivuxolimab in advanced cancers. General notes on the study: Ivuxolimab was a fully human IgG2 agonistic monoclonal antibody targeting the costimulatory receptor OX40 (CD134). In the dose-escalation cohort, more than 80% of patients were male, and the mean age was roughly 60 years with a range of about 20 to 90. Prior anti-PD-1, anti-PD-L1 or anti-CTLA-4 therapy was permitted, and approximately 39% of dose-escalation patients had received checkpoint inhibitors. Of the approximately 50 patients in dose escalation, around 20 had hepatocellular carcinoma, roughly 15 had melanoma, 9 had renal cell carcinoma and 9 had head and neck cancer. The paper describes the monotherapy dose-escalation part (N of about 55 patients) of the phase I trial of ivuxolimab. Partial responses occurred in three dose-escalation patients: two with cutaneous melanoma and one with hepatocellular carcinoma. Intravenous ivuxolimab was administered to patients every 2 weeks at six dose levels: 0.01, 0.1, 0.3, 1.5, 3 and 10 mg/kg. The point of sequencing TCRbeta in the periphery was to test whether ivuxolimab changed TCR sequence diversity and drove clonal T-cell expansion.

Here is what the overall study found, with its caveats: Low levels of normalized T-cell clonal expansion were also seen in some patients who did not respond. After ivuxolimab, CD8+ T cells had more expanded clones than CD4+ T cells on average. At doses of 0.1 to 3.0 mg/kg, clonal expansion of both CD4+ and CD8+ blood T cells was observed from baseline to week 6. The antigen specificity of the clonally expanded peripheral T cells was not determined. In partial responders in the 0.1-3.0 mg/kg groups, normalized peripheral clonal expansion was found to be among the lowest, especially among CD8+ T cells.

V is pared back by 4 bases and J by 0 bases, with 10 bases lying between the germline termini. Sequences ENHRY (CDR1) and SYGVKD (CDR2) are obtained from the germline V gene. Spanning cysteine to phenylalanine, the CDR3 consists of 15 amino acids. The only DNA kept is the CDR3, 45 bases in frame from the first base. The trial excluded patients who had a history of autoimmune disease or were on systemic immunosuppression. Peripheral blood for TCR sequencing was drawn from every dose cohort at baseline, at cycle 4 day 1 and at cycle 7 day 1. The samples were drawn from a first-in-human, open-label, multicenter phase I dose-escalation trial of ivuxolimab. Adults with locally advanced or metastatic melanoma, renal cell carcinoma, hepatocellular carcinoma or head and neck squamous cell carcinoma were enrolled in the trial. CD4+ and CD8+ T cells were sorted separately from peripheral blood before TCR sequencing.

To sequence the TCRbeta CDR3 region, genomic DNA was isolated from the sorted cells. TCRbeta CDR3 regions were sequenced using the immunoSEQ Assay. TCRdb's version of the immuneACCESS table is confined to in-frame rearrangements and falls short of the full clone set. An unresolved V gene accounts for under half of the shortfall where checked; the remainder is of unknown origin. The sample table lists some 40,000 clones, approximately 80% of them with a count of one. In total, the top ten clones hold under 25% of the sample. This clone is a singleton in its sample. The antigen it binds to is not known. No qualities accompany the bases; no much larger clone lies one base away. The sample holds other DNA sequences that translate to the same CDR3.

This sequence uses TRBV10-3 and TRBJ2-1; tentative D gene TRBD2, with 6 bases matching. The specimen comprised CD4+ or CD8+ T cells sorted from blood, sampled in a trial of the OX40 agonist ivuxolimab. The sequence was collected from an adult with an advanced solid tumor such as melanoma, head and neck, liver or kidney cancer. In nucleotide form, the sequence is TGTGCCATCAGTGCGGGAGACGACTCCTACAATGAGCAGTTCTTC. Translated, this is CAISAGDDSYNEQFF.